This T cell receptor (beta chain) emerged from a study of shared clonotypes between healthy human individuals. The length of the CDR3 is 12 residues. Germline-derived CDR1 and CDR2 are GTSNPN and SVGIG (reference sequence). The junction had 2 bases not matched to a gene; V was cut back by 5 bases and J by 3 bases. A remark on this clone: Its target is unknown.

Findings and limits, study-wide: Among donors, the sharing of clonotypes was expected to be influenced by sequencing depth. Among non-shared clonotypes, generation probabilities were lower than among those shared by all four donors.

The protocol was immunoSEQ multiplex PCR, while the TCRdb copy is restricted to in-frame clones and leaves out a portion. The data contain about 380,000 clones, about 96% of them singletons. The rearrangement links TRBV30 to TRBJ2-7, with TRBD1 matching over 9 bases. The clonotype originates from a man aged 25 to 40 in good health. Material: memory CD8+ T cells sorted from blood. Subset denoted: CD45RO+ cells pooled with CCR7-negative TemRA cells. The CDR3 DNA reads TGTGCCTGGGGACAGGGGATCTACGAGCAGTACTTC. This gives the protein CAWGQGIYEQYF.